The next 13 T cell receptor beta chains were all read from a single sample in a study of T cell clonotyping in hematopoietic cell transplantation. The data were produced by immunoSEQ multiplex PCR, yet TCRdb's version contains in-frame clones alone and is incomplete. Altogether roughly 13,000 clones are present, approximately 92% being singletons, with the ten largest covering 7.8%. Sequenced here: PBMCs, sampled 100 days after allogeneic stem cell transplant. All receptors derive from a female patient aged 50-60 years who had an allogeneic stem cell transplant from an unrelated donor, so the T cells may come from the graft donor. Some clones in this sample may be carry-over from other donors' samples.

The chain employs TRBV7-8 and TRBJ1-1; TRBD1 aligns across 8 bases. Germline V lookup: CDR1 SGHVS, CDR2 FQNEAQ. The CDR3 totals 15 residues. The junction had 10 bases not matched to a gene; V was cut back by 5 bases and J by 5 bases. The CDR3, as DNA: TGTGCCAGCAGCCCCCTCAGGGGGCGGGAGACTGAAGCTTTCTTT. Translation gives CASSPLRGRETEAFF.

This rearrangement joins TRBV18 to TRBJ2-3; D may match TRBD1 or TRBD2 (6 bases each). CDR3 length: 16 residues. From germline, CDR1 is KGHSH and CDR2 LQKENI. The V gene lost 1 base and the J gene lost 1 base, with 12 bases spanning the gap. The CDR3 region is CASSPQGGGGTDTQYF. The DNA for the CDR3 is TGTGCCAGCTCACCACAGGGGGGAGGTGGCACAGATACGCAGTATTTT.

This chain links TRBV5-4 with TRBJ2-7, with a possible D match to TRBD2 (6 bases). Germline CDR1 reads SGHNT; CDR2 reads YYREEE (reference sequence). V shed 3 bases and J shed 3 bases, with 10 bases lying between them. This CDR3 has 13 residues. CDR3: CASSSPGDYEQYV. In DNA, the CDR3 is TGTGCCAGCAGCTCCCCGGGGGACTACGAGCAGTACGTC.

The chain carries TRBV29-1 and TRBJ2-7; possible D gene TRBD1, 5 bases. This CDR3 is 12 amino acids long. The germline V and J ends were trimmed by 6 bases and 0 bases, with 9 bases remaining between them. The germline CDR1 and CDR2 sequences are SQVTM and ANQGSEA. CDR3 region: CSVDSNSYEQYF. The CDR3 coding sequence is TGCAGCGTCGACAGTAACTCCTACGAGCAGTACTTC.

V usage is TRBV27 and J usage is TRBJ1-5; no firm D call. The CDR3 has 13 amino acids. CDR1 is MNHEY and CDR2 is SMNVEV in the germline V gene (reference sequence). Trimming stripped 7 bases from V and 3 bases from J, with 10 bases between. The CDR3 here is CASKGGFNQPQHF. Here the CDR3 DNA reads TGTGCCAGCAAGGGAGGGTTCAATCAGCCCCAGCATTTT.

V usage is TRBV11-2 and J usage is TRBJ1-1; D call uncertain. Germline values: CDR1 SGHAT, CDR2 FQNNGV. This CDR3 is 14 amino acids long. Trimming removed 0 bases from V and 8 bases from J, with 13 bases in between. This CDR3 is CASSLEYAAEEAFF. The CDR3 bases are TGTGCCAGCAGCTTAGAATACGCGGCGGAAGAAGCTTTCTTT.

Concerning this clone: Germline and junction disagree at one end, which may indicate a read error. The J gene is TRBJ2-3, the V gene TRBV7-7; 11 bases match TRBD1. This CDR3 is built from 15 residues. In germline, CDR1 is SSHAT, CDR2 FNYEAQ (reference sequence). CDR3 sequence: CASSHGTGGQDTQYF. The CDR3 DNA reads as TGTGCTAGCAGCCACGGGACAGGGGGGCAAGATACGCAGTATTTT.

V gene TRBV5-1 combines with J gene TRBJ1-1; TRBD1 matches 9 bases. Germline values: CDR1 SGHRS, CDR2 YFSETQ. The CDR3 spans 14 residues. The J segment lost 6 bases and the V segment lost 0 bases, leaving 3 bases of the junction unmatched. CDR3 sequence reads: CASSLEQGASEAFF. The CDR3 DNA reads TGCGCCAGCAGCTTGGAACAGGGGGCGTCTGAAGCTTTCTTT.

As regards this clone: The germline gene is not matched at one end of the junction; a read error may be the cause. The CDR3 sequence: CASSWRWNTRELFF. In nucleotides, the CDR3 is TGTGCCAGCAGTTGGCGTTGGAACACCAGGGAGCTGTTTTTT. The V call is TRBV6-5, the J call TRBJ2-2; D remains unclear. The CDR3 is made up of 14 amino acids. Germline V CDR1 and CDR2: MNHEY, SVGAGI.

This rearrangement joins TRBV10-2 to TRBJ1-2; a possible D gene is TRBD1 (5 bases). The CDR3 is made up of 14 amino acids. Germline V gene lookup returns CDR1 WSHSY and CDR2 SAAADI. V was trimmed by 3 bases and J by 8 bases, leaving 16 bases between them. CDR3 protein: CASSERGRAHGYTF. DNA for the CDR3: TGCGCCAGCAGTGAAAGGGGCAGGGCGCACGGCTACACCTTC.

The gene calls are TRBV6-5 and TRBJ2-7, with D tentatively TRBD1 (5 bases). Trimming stripped 7 bases from V and 0 bases from J, with 13 bases between. Germline V CDR1 and CDR2: MNHEY, SVGAGI. This CDR3 has 14 residues. The CDR3 is CASTPFQGSYEQYV. Here the CDR3 DNA reads TGTGCCAGCACTCCCTTCCAGGGCTCCTACGAGCAGTACGTC.

This clone was counted a single time. Here the CDR3 DNA reads TGTGCCAGCAGCCCCAACCTTGCAACTAATGAAAAACTGTTTTTT. Translating it yields CASSPNLATNEKLFF. The chain carries TRBV16 and TRBJ1-4; D ambiguous. CDR1 and CDR2 from the germline V gene are KGHSY and FQNENV. The ends were cut back, 4 bases at V and 0 bases at J, with 9 bases in the middle. This CDR3 region has 15 residues.

This chain uses TRBV7-2 with TRBJ2-1; 7 nucleotides align to TRBD1. With V trimmed by 1 base and J by 2 bases, 2 bases remained unmatched. CDR1 and CDR2 from the germline V gene are SGHTA and FQGNSA. CDR3 length equals 15 residues. The CDR3 region has the DNA TGTGCCAGCAGCTTAGAGGGGGCAGCCTACAATGAGCAGTTCTTC. Translation: CASSLEGAAYNEQFF.